The 31 T cell receptor beta chains presented below share a single source sample, sequenced in a study of blood T cells in healthy people across ages. For the second PCR, which ran for roughly 7 to 11 cycles, a sample-barcoded 5' primer and a J-beta primer mix were used. TCRdb passed the 5' RACE reads through MiXCR, listing each CDR3 protein once. The table has 550,000 to 700,000 distinct CDR3 sequences, roughly 28% seen once. Material for sequencing was blood. The receptors come from a woman between 65 and 79 years old in good health.

As concerns this clonotype: The junction departs from germline at one end; a sequencing error may be responsible. This chain connects TRBV7-8 to TRBJ1-3; D call uncertain. The CDR3 has 16 residues. Germline CDR1 SGHVS, CDR2 FQNEAQ. CDR3 region: CAISLIRVDGGNTIYF. CDR3 in DNA: TGTGCCATCAGCTTAATTCGGGTTGACGGTGGAAACACCATATATTTT.

J is TRBJ1-2 and V is TRBV28, with 7 bases identical to TRBD1. CDR3 length equals 14 residues. Germline V gene data show CDR1 as MDHEN and CDR2 as SYDVKM. V trimming: 7 bases; J trimming: 6 bases; junction bases outside the gene matches: 11. CDR3 bases: TGTGCCAGCATTCTTGGGACAGCCCATGATGGCTACACCTTC. As protein: CASILGTAHDGYTF.

This clonotype appeared many times. This chain connects TRBV5-1 to TRBJ1-1, with 7 bases identical to TRBD1. V lost 7 bases and J lost 5; bases outside the gene matches: 14. This CDR3 is 15 amino acids long. CDR1 and CDR2 from the germline V gene are SGHRS and YFSETQ. CDR3 residues: CASRLQGQVVTEAFF. As DNA, the CDR3 is TGCGCCAGCCGATTACAAGGACAGGTCGTTACTGAAGCTTTCTTT.

The chain recombines TRBV20-1 with TRBJ2-7; 7 bases match TRBD1. Germline V gene lookup returns CDR1 DFQATT and CDR2 SNEGSKA (reference sequence). The CDR3 extends over 15 amino acids. With 0 bases clipped from V and 2 bases from J, the junction kept 7 bases outside the gene matches. The CDR3: CSAREAGTATYEQYF. CDR3 nucleotide sequence: TGCAGTGCTAGAGAAGCCGGGACAGCGACCTACGAGCAGTACTTC.

This clonotype has a handful of counts. Being one base from a much bigger clone, this may be a read error. The chain couples TRBV20-1 to TRBJ2-4; TRBD1 matches 7 bases. The junction had 17 bases not matched to a gene; V was cut back by 6 bases and J by 15 bases. This CDR3 contains 13 residues. Germline V gives CDR1 DFQATT, CDR2 SNEGSKA (reference sequence). CDR3 in DNA: TGCAGTGCCAATAGTGGGGACAGCCTCTGGCCGTACTTC. This translates into CSANSGDSLWPYF.

This clonotype has only a few counts. The rearrangement links TRBV11-3 to TRBJ2-3; tentative D call: TRBD1 (6 bases). The CDR3 sequence is 13 residues long. V lost 1 base and J 5 bases, leaving 7 bases between the germline ends. Per the germline V gene, CDR1 is SGHNT and CDR2 is YENEEA. Here the CDR3 reads CASSLGGRDTQYF. The CDR3, as DNA: TGTGCCAGCAGCTTAGGGGGGCGAGATACGCAGTATTTT.

A few counts support this clonotype. The gene calls are TRBV7-9 and TRBJ1-2, with TRBD1 as a possible D gene (5 bases). V lost 3 bases to trimming and J lost 11 bases, with 13 bases between them. The CDR3 contains 12 residues. The germline V gene encodes CDR1 SEHNR and CDR2 FQNEAQ (reference sequence). DNA for the CDR3: TGTGCCAGCAGCTTCTTCGCTGGGGGGTACACCTTC. This sequence encodes CASSFFAGGYTF.

In its sample, this clonotype was seen once. The chain links TRBV4-3 to TRBJ1-4; TRBD1 matches at 10 bases. The V gene's germline CDR1 is LGHNA and CDR2 YSLEER. V shed 3 bases and J 7 bases; nucleotides not matched to a gene: 8. The length of the CDR3 is 16 residues. This CDR3 is CASSQAPGQGFEKLFF. DNA for the CDR3: TGCGCCAGCAGCCAGGCACCGGGACAGGGGTTTGAAAAACTGTTTTTT.

CDR3 nucleotide sequence: TGCGCCAGCAGCTCAGGGTCAGCGGGGGTACGTGGTGAGACCCAGTACTTC. Protein: CASSSGSAGVRGETQYF. The chain is built from TRBV4-3 and TRBJ2-5; 8 bases map to TRBD2. The CDR3 consists of 17 residues. Trimming removed 5 bases from V and 5 bases from J; junction bases left unmatched: 16. Per the germline V gene, CDR1 is LGHNA and CDR2 is YSLEER.

This chain uses TRBV5-1 with TRBJ1-3, with D unresolved. CDR1 and CDR2 (germline): SGHRS, YFSETQ. This CDR3 has 15 residues. Trimming pared 3 bases from V and 0 bases from J, leaving 10 bases between. In DNA, the CDR3 is TGCGCCAGCAGCTCCTCTCCTAGCTCTGGAAACACCATATATTTT. Protein product: CASSSSPSSGNTIYF.

This chain links TRBV7-6 with TRBJ1-1, with TRBD1 identical over 11 bases. The CDR3 loop spans 18 amino acids. V dropped 5 bases and J dropped 0; count of bases not matched to a gene: 11. Germline loops: CDR1 SGHVS, CDR2 FNYEAQ. CDR3 DNA: TGTGCCAGCAGCCCCTGGACAGGGGGCAGAGACATGAACACTGAAGCTTTCTTT. It is translated as CASSPWTGGRDMNTEAFF.

The V call is TRBV7-2, the J call TRBJ2-3; D could derive from TRBD1 or TRBD2 (5 bases each). The length of the CDR3 is 15 residues. Germline lookup yields CDR1 SGHTA and CDR2 FQGNSA. The ends were cut back, 5 bases at V and 3 bases at J, with 15 bases in the middle. The CDR3 sequence is CASSTGASRTDTQYF. Here the CDR3 DNA reads TGTGCCAGCAGCACCGGGGCTAGCCGGACAGATACGCAGTATTTT.

A few counts support this clonotype. The chain links TRBV6-2 or TRBV6-3 to TRBJ1-2; TRBD1 aligns across 7 bases. The length of the CDR3 is 15 residues. The germline V gene encodes CDR1 MNHEY and CDR2 SVGEGT. V dropped 6 bases and J dropped 6; count of bases not matched to a gene: 13. The CDR3 DNA reads TGTGCCAGCAGCCGAATCGACAGGGTTTGGAATGGCTACACCTTC. This sequence encodes CASSRIDRVWNGYTF.

This chain links TRBV7-2 with TRBJ2-7; 8 bases are a match to TRBD2. The CDR3 is made up of 16 amino acids. The V segment lost 4 bases and the J segment 1 base; nucleotides outside the gene matches: 9. Germline loops: CDR1 SGHTA, CDR2 FQGNSA. Here the CDR3 reads CASSSLPRGGSYEQYF. The CDR3 DNA reads as TGTGCCAGCAGCTCACTCCCACGGGGGGGGTCCTACGAGCAGTACTTC.

Points on this clonotype: The junction departs from the called germline gene at one end, perhaps through a read error. Written as DNA, the CDR3 is TGTGCCGGCAGCTTGAAGTTGGCTAGCGGTGGGGATACGCAGTATTTT. Its protein is CAGSLKLASGGDTQYF. This rearrangement joins TRBV5-6 to TRBJ2-3; 7 bases map to TRBD2. There are 16 residues in the CDR3. Per germline, CDR1 SGHDT and CDR2 YYEEEE.

This clonotype was counted only a few times. V usage is TRBV29-1 and J usage is TRBJ1-1, with D uncertain. V was clipped by 5 bases and J by 1 base, with 5 bases between them. From germline, CDR1 is SQVTM and CDR2 ANQGSEA. The length of the CDR3 is 11 residues. This chain's CDR3 is CSVHSNTEAFF. In nucleotides, the CDR3 is TGCAGCGTTCACTCGAACACTGAAGCTTTCTTT.

The rearrangement uses TRBV7-6 and TRBJ2-3; D may be TRBD2 (5 bases). This CDR3 spans 14 amino acids. Germline-derived CDR1 and CDR2 are SGHVS and FNYEAQ. V was clipped by 3 bases and J by 1 base, with 8 bases between them. The chain's CDR3 is CASSLPRGTDTQYF. The DNA for the CDR3 is TGTGCCAGCAGCTTGCCGCGGGGCACAGATACGCAGTATTTT.

The rearrangement links TRBV4-3 to TRBJ1-4, with TRBD1 matching over 9 bases. The CDR3 has 16 amino acids. The junction had 13 bases not matched to a gene; V was cut back by 4 bases and J by 10 bases. Germline CDR1 LGHNA, CDR2 YSLEER. The DNA for the CDR3 is TGCGCCAGCAGCCCCGGGACAGGGCTAGTAGAAGGAAAACTGTTTTTT. Its protein product is CASSPGTGLVEGKLFF.

The chain joins TRBV28 to TRBJ2-2, with TRBD2 as a possible D gene (5 bases). Germline V gene data show CDR1 as MDHEN and CDR2 as SYDVKM. V was clipped by 3 bases and J by 6 bases, with 8 bases between them. The CDR3 is 13 residues long. The CDR3: CASSFFGAGELFF. DNA for the CDR3: TGTGCCAGCAGTTTCTTCGGGGCCGGGGAGCTGTTTTTT.

The chain recombines TRBV7-2 with TRBJ2-7, with 12 bases lining up with TRBD2. The CDR3 is made up of 15 amino acids. Germline CDR1 is SGHTA and CDR2 is FQGNSA. The trim removed 5 bases at V and 2 bases at J, leaving 4 bases unmatched. CDR3 loop: CASSPTSGGTYEQYF. The DNA for the CDR3 is TGTGCCAGCAGCCCGACTAGCGGGGGAACCTACGAGCAGTACTTC. Full variable domain (missing parts from reference TRBV7-2 and TRBJ2-7): GAGVSQSPSNKVTEKGKDVELRCDPISGHTALYWYRQSLGQGLEFLIYFQGNSAPDKSGLPSDRFSAERTGGSVSTLTIQRTQQEDSAVYLCASSPTSGGTYEQYFGPGTRLTVT.

The rearrangement uses TRBV7-2 and TRBJ2-1; TRBD1 might be the D (6 bases). Germline CDR1 SGHTA, CDR2 FQGNSA. The CDR3 sequence is 13 residues long. Between the trimmed V and J ends, which lost 5 bases and 6 bases, there was a span of 11 bases. The DNA for the CDR3 is TGTGCCAGCAGCCACGGACAGACCAATGAGCAGTTCTTC. It specifies CASSHGQTNEQFF.

The chain links TRBV5-6 to TRBJ2-7; D call uncertain. The CDR3 consists of 12 residues. CDR1 is SGHDT and CDR2 is YYEEEE in the germline V gene. Trimming left V 4 bases short and J 3 bases short, with 8 bases between. For the CDR3, the DNA is TGTGCCAGCAGCCGGATGCACTACGAGCAGTACTTC. Translation: CASSRMHYEQYF.

The chain has TRBV5-5 and TRBJ2-1; 7 positions match TRBD1. Germline V lookup: CDR1 SGHKS, CDR2 YYEKEE (reference sequence). The CDR3 loop spans 16 amino acids. After removal of 0 bases from V and 4 bases from J, the junction contained 7 bases not matched to a gene. The CDR3 loop reads CASSLAGQAGYNEQFF. CDR3 nucleotide sequence: TGTGCCAGCAGCTTGGCAGGACAGGCGGGTTACAATGAGCAGTTCTTC. The full variable domain, its missing parts supplied by reference TRBV5-5 and TRBJ2-1, is DAGVTQSPTHLIKTRGQQVTLRCSPISGHKSVSWYQQVLGQGPQFIFQYYEKEERGRGNFPDRFSARQFPNYSSELNVNALLLGDSALYLCASSLAGQAGYNEQFFGPGTRLTVL.

The CDR3 DNA reads as TGCAGCGCCCTAAACTCGAACACTGAAGCTTTCTTT. It yields the protein CSALNSNTEAFF. The V and J genes are TRBV29-1 and TRBJ1-1; D not certain. Germline V gives CDR1 SQVTM, CDR2 ANQGSEA. The CDR3 has 12 residues. V dropped 7 bases and J dropped 1 base, with 10 bases sitting between them.

The sample holds a few counts of this clonotype. This chain joins TRBV6-5 and TRBJ1-1, with 7 bases identical to TRBD1. V shed 3 bases, J shed 3 bases, and the junction held 4 bases outside the gene matches. The CDR3 contains 14 residues. Germline CDR1 is MNHEY and CDR2 is SVGAGI. CDR3 sequence reads: CASSYGRGYTEAFF. The CDR3, as DNA: TGTGCCAGCAGTTATGGCAGGGGGTACACTGAAGCTTTCTTT.

This chain uses TRBV5-4 with TRBJ1-6, with 7 bases identical to TRBD1. The CDR3 is made up of 15 amino acids. Germline V gene data show CDR1 as SGHNT and CDR2 as YYREEE (reference sequence). Losses at the gene ends were 0 bases for V and 6 bases for J; bases not matched to a gene: 3. CDR3 protein: CASSLGTGLNSPLHF. CDR3 in DNA: TGTGCCAGCAGCTTGGGGACAGGCCTTAATTCACCCCTCCACTTT. Drawing the rest from reference TRBV5-4 and TRBJ1-6, the complete variable domain is ETGVTQSPTHLIKTRGQQVTLRCSSQSGHNTVSWYQQALGQGPQFIFQYYREEENGRGNFPPRFSGLQFPNYSSELNVNALELDDSALYLCASSLGTGLNSPLHFGNGTRLTVT.

The chain is built from TRBV7-2 and TRBJ2-5; TRBD1 agrees at 8 bases. This CDR3 has 17 amino acids. Per germline, CDR1 SGHTA and CDR2 FQGNSA. The trim removed 5 bases at V and 4 bases at J, leaving 15 bases unmatched. Here the CDR3 reads CASSTKPRRGLAETQYF. The DNA of the CDR3 is TGTGCCAGCAGCACAAAACCGCGCAGGGGGCTAGCAGAGACCCAGTACTTC.

This chain uses TRBV4-2 with TRBJ2-1; D might be TRBD1 (5 bases). CDR1 LGHNA and CDR2 YNFKEQ come from the germline V gene. V gave up 0 bases and J gave up 0 bases, with 18 bases separating them. This CDR3 comprises 19 residues. The CDR3 DNA sequence: TGTGCCAGCAGCCAAGAGGAAGGGGTTTGGATGAGCTCCTACAATGAGCAGTTCTTC. This gives the protein CASSQEEGVWMSSYNEQFF.

This clonotype was seen a handful of times. This chain links TRBV27 with TRBJ2-1; D not resolved. V shed 7 bases and J shed 3 bases, with 13 bases lying between them. The germline gives CDR1 MNHEY, CDR2 SMNVEV (reference sequence). The CDR3 spans 14 residues. The CDR3 sequence: CASIRVFGYNEQFF. CDR3 nucleotide sequence: TGTGCCAGCATTAGGGTGTTCGGCTACAATGAGCAGTTCTTC.

The chain has TRBV6-5 and TRBJ2-5, with a possible D match to TRBD2 (6 bases). Germline values: CDR1 MNHEY, CDR2 SVGAGI. With 8 bases removed from V and 7 bases from J, the gap between germline ends came to 20 bases. The length of the CDR3 is 14 residues. The CDR3 bases are TGTGCCAGCGCGAGACTAGGAACCCCGGGGACCCAGTACTTC. Protein sequence: CASARLGTPGTQYF.

The chain uses TRBV7-2 and TRBJ2-5, with a tentative D call TRBD1 (5 bases). This CDR3 contains 14 residues. The germline V gene encodes CDR1 SGHTA and CDR2 FQGNSA. Trimming took 1 base from V and 4 from J, leaving 10 bases between them. In nucleotides, the CDR3 is TGTGCCAGCAGCTTAGTTCAGGGTATAGAGACCCAGTACTTC. Protein product: CASSLVQGIETQYF.